The sequence of this T cell receptor (beta chain) was determined in a study of cytomegalovirus exposure and HLA in healthy donors. 60 Vbeta and 13 Jbeta primers were used in PCR. Assay used: immunoSEQ multiplex PCR; TCRdb lists only in-frame clones, some missing. The table records 150,000 or so clones, approximately 75% of them present only once. A word on this clone: The antigen is not known.

Whole-study results and caveats: It has been reported that TCR beta sequences accurately predicted the HLA-A and HLA-B alleles of most subjects. A later analysis found common viral pathogens apparently linked to several of the most significant clusters.

CDR3 size: 16 residues. Germline V CDR1 and CDR2: WSHSY, SAAADI. V was pared by 6 bases and J by 0 bases, with 15 bases between. The V gene is TRBV10-2, the J gene TRBJ1-5, with D unresolved. The source of this sequence is a girl under 18 in good health and CMV-seronegative. What was sequenced was PBMCs. The CDR3 here is CASSEGGPGSNQPQHF. DNA for the CDR3: TGCGCCAGCAGCGAGGGAGGTCCTGGTAGCAATCAGCCCCAGCATTTT.